Sequencing of this T cell receptor (beta chain) was carried out in a study of esophageal squamous cell carcinoma under preoperative chemotherapy. Turning to the study itself: Both tumor-infiltrating lymphocytes and peripheral blood T cells had their TCR repertoires profiled.

Noted time point: before preoperative PTX-NDP chemotherapy. Patients received paclitaxel-nedaplatin as preoperative chemotherapy before surgery. Study-wide findings and caveats: After paclitaxel-nedaplatin, abundant clones were more likely to contract than amplify. After treatment, tumor-infiltrating lymphocytes apparently came partly from blood T cells.

CDR3 size: 14 residues. V gave up 3 bases and J gave up 5 bases; unmatched junction bases: 2. Germline CDR1 reads SGHAT; CDR2 reads FQNNGV. Comments on this clonotype: Its antigen remains unknown.

TCRdb processed the PCR reads anew with MiXCR; each CDR3 protein has one entry. The sample holds tens of thousands of distinct CDR3 sequences, roughly half seen once. The sequence derives from a human donor with esophageal squamous cell carcinoma. The donor label of this sample is uncertain. The V and J genes are TRBV11-2 and TRBJ2-1; 9 bases agree with TRBD1. Collection took place from a patient given preoperative chemotherapy. CDR3 sequence: CASSFGQGNNEQFF. The CDR3 DNA is TGTGCCAGCAGCTTCGGACAGGGGAACAATGAGCAGTTCTTC.